This TCR beta chain was captured in a study of regulatory T cells in long-lasting Graves disease. Study-level information: Persistent cases took antithyroid drugs over 5 years and stayed TSH receptor antibody positive.

Time point in this sample: persistent/refractory GD, antithyroid drugs over 5 years with positive TRAb. Generation of the TCR library employed RNA extracted from PBMCs. Relying on iRepertoire HTBI primers and Arm-PCR of CDR3 regions, the team built TCR beta libraries. TCRdb processed the multiplex PCR reads anew with MiXCR; each CDR3 protein has one entry. Among about 460,000 distinct CDR3 sequences listed, about 20% were seen once. This clonotype was observed at least ten times. What it recognizes is unknown. General study results and limits: Thyroid tissue was not sampled; only peripheral blood was. Persistent patients shared more public clonotypes (about 2,700) than newly diagnosed patients (around 1,000).

The clonotype was recovered from a female donor with Graves disease. Sequencing was performed on peripheral blood mononuclear cells (PBMCs), taken when the disease was refractory, from a patient treated with antithyroid drugs.

CDR3 DNA sequence: TGTGCCAGCAGCCCCCAGTGGGGCACCCAAGAGACCCAGTACTTC. Its protein is CASSPQWGTQETQYF. This chain joins TRBV11-2 and TRBJ2-5; D possibly corresponds to TRBD1 (5 bases). CDR3 size: 15 residues. Between the trimmed V and J ends, which lost 5 bases and 1 base, there was a span of 14 bases. The germline V gene has CDR1 SGHAT and CDR2 FQNNGV.